This is a list of T cell receptor beta chains from one sample in a study of beta chain features in type 1 diabetes. Profiling relied on immunoSEQ multiplex PCR, and the TCRdb table lists in-frame clones only, not all of them. The sample has around 310,000 clones, approximately 10% seen once. The sequenced material came from naive CD4+ T cells from blood. Receptor source: a woman under 40 in good health. Both conserved end residues are part of each CDR3. A D gene is named only where the DNA matches it firmly. Rows give clone size only sometimes, using once, few, many, or a class for an expanded clone.

clone_size	j_call	v_call	d_call	cdr3_nt	cdr3_aa
NA	TRBJ2-7	TRBV19	TRBD2	TGTGCCAGTAGTAGCCAACTAGCGGGAGAGGGCTACGAGCAGTACTTC	CASSSQLAGEGYEQYF
NA	TRBJ2-7	TRBV30	TRBD1	TGTGCCTGGAGCCGGACAGGGCTCTACGAGCAGTACTTC	CAWSRTGLYEQYF
few	TRBJ2-1	TRBV5-4	NA	TGTGCCAGCAGCGCGGGGACGCAATACTGGGGCAATGAGCAGTTCTTC	CASSAGTQYWGNEQFF
NA	TRBJ2-5	TRBV30	TRBD2	TGTGCCTGGAGTTCTAGCGGGGAGACCCAGTACTTC	CAWSSSGETQYF
few	TRBJ1-2	TRBV5-1	TRBD1	TGCGCCAGCAAATCAGGGGGCGCCGTCAACTATGGCTACACCTTC	CASKSGGAVNYGYTF
few	TRBJ2-1	TRBV15	NA	TGTGCCACCAGCAGAGATGTGGCCCCCGACAATGAGCAGTTCTTC	CATSRDVAPDNEQFF
NA	TRBJ2-1	TRBV7-3	TRBD2	TGTGCCAGCGGGACGGGACTAGAAGGCAATGAGCAGTTCTTC	CASGTGLEGNEQFF
few	TRBJ2-5	TRBV29-1	TRBD1	TGCAGCGTGGCGACAGGGGCGTTACAAGAGACCCAGTACTTC	CSVATGALQETQYF
NA	TRBJ2-7	TRBV27	NA	TGTGCCAGCAGTTTAGAGACAGGCGCTTACGAGCAGTACTTC	CASSLETGAYEQYF
NA	TRBJ2-5	TRBV7-3	TRBD2	TGTGCCAGCAGCTTACGCCCAGCGGGAGGAGAGACCCAGTACTTC	CASSLRPAGGETQYF
NA	TRBJ2-1	TRBV28	TRBD1	TGTGCCAGCAGAGGACAGGGTTACAATGAGCAGTTCTTC	CASRGQGYNEQFF
NA	TRBJ1-1	TRBV5-1	NA	TGCGCCAGCAGCCCGTCGACAGAAATGAACACTGAAGCTTTCTTT	CASSPSTEMNTEAFF
once	TRBJ1-5	TRBV28	NA	TGTGCCAGCAGCATAAGCAGAAGAGGGCAAGGTCAGCCCCAGCATTTT	CASSISRRGQGQPQHF
NA	TRBJ2-3	TRBV10-3	TRBD2	TGTGCCATCAGTGAGTCTAGCGGGACAGATACGCAGTATTTT	CAISESSGTDTQYF
few	TRBJ2-7	TRBV19	NA	TGTGCCAGTAGCACCCGGGAGTTCTCCTACGAGCAGTACTTC	CASSTREFSYEQYF
few	TRBJ2-1	TRBV7-3	TRBD2	TGTGCCAGCAGTTCTCAGGGAGGGCGGCAGTTCTTC	CASSSQGGRQFF
NA	TRBJ2-2	TRBV9	NA	TGTGCCAGCAGCGCGGGATTCACCGGGGAGCTGTTTTTT	CASSAGFTGELFF
few	TRBJ1-5	TRBV18	NA	TGTGCCAGCTCATCTAGCGACAGACAACATCAGCCCCAGCATTTT	CASSSSDRQHQPQHF
few	TRBJ2-7	TRBV5-4	NA	TGTGCCAGCAGCCCTGGCGGGGACGGACGCTACGAGCAGTACTTC	CASSPGGDGRYEQYF
few	TRBJ1-5	TRBV2	NA	TGTGCCAGCAGTGAGGAGGCACGGCAGCCCCAGCATTTT	CASSEEARQPQHF
few	TRBJ2-3	TRBV7-3	TRBD2	TGTGCCAGCAGCAGACTAGCCGAAGATACGCAGTATTTT	CASSRLAEDTQYF
few	TRBJ1-2	TRBV19	TRBD1	TGTGCCAGTAGACCGGGGGACAGCTACTATGGCTACACCTTC	CASRPGDSYYGYTF